This T cell receptor (beta chain) was recovered during a study of naive and memory T cell subsets. An oligonucleotide containing a UMI was ligated to the 3' end of TCR cDNA. Germline V lookup: CDR1 MNHEY, CDR2 SVGAGI. This CDR3 comprises 13 residues. V was cut by 2 bases and J by 3 bases, with 7 bases left in between. The SP2 primer and nested alpha and beta constant region primers amplified ligated cDNA in four rounds. TCRdb recomputed calls from the 5' RACE reads with MiXCR, one row per CDR3 protein. The sample holds around 48,000 distinct CDR3 sequences; approximately 4.8% are singletons and the top ten take under 0.95%.

The receptor was isolated from a female donor in good health. The rearrangement uses TRBV6-5 and TRBJ1-1; D gene unclear. The CDR3 protein is CASSYERDTEAFF. CDR3 DNA sequence: TGTGCCAGCAGTTACGAGCGGGACACTGAAGCTTTCTTT.